Detailed here is one T cell receptor (beta chain). Germline-derived CDR1 and CDR2 are SGHDT and YYEEEE. The CDR3 runs to 14 residues. V lost 3 bases and J 1 base, leaving 10 bases between the germline ends. The sample is drawn from a study of T cell repertoires in cytomegalovirus infection. TCRdb reprocessed the reads with MiXCR, giving one entry per CDR3 protein. The sample includes 200,000 to 300,000 distinct CDR3 sequences, roughly 9% of them seen just once. The source is a human donor in good health (CMV status not recorded). Some clones in this sample may be carry-over from other donors' samples. The chain recombines TRBV5-6 with TRBJ1-1; possible D gene TRBD1, 5 bases. Sequenced: PBMCs. The CDR3 is CASSWGRGNTEAFF. CDR3 bases: TGTGCCAGCAGCTGGGGGAGGGGGAACACTGAAGCTTTCTTT.